Given below is one TCR beta chain in context. Its antigen is still unknown. The record originates from a study of PD-1 blockade in classical Hodgkin lymphoma. Unmatched junction bases numbered 6, after V lost 2 bases and J lost 3 bases. CDR3 length: 15 residues. Germline loops: CDR1 MDHEN, CDR2 SYDVKM. Regarding the study as a whole: Complete responders' diversity at baseline resembled that of newly diagnosed patients. Later analyses included only patients treated at least 1 year post-ASCT. By C4D1, diversity of CD4+ TCRs had risen significantly, whereas that of CD8+ TCRs had not.

Every patient experienced relapse after autologous stem cell transplantation, and brentuximab vedotin exposure varied. CD4+ T cells were purified from thawed PBMCs by negative selection. The repertoire was sequenced with immunoSEQ multiplex PCR; TCRdb's copy has only in-frame clones and lacks some. The table includes over 20,000 clones, roughly 84% detected once. The source is a human donor with classical Hodgkin lymphoma. The chain couples TRBV28 to TRBJ2-7; 8 bases agree with TRBD2. Sequencing was performed on CD4+ T cells from blood, taken at baseline. DNA for the CDR3: TGTGCCAGCAGTTTAGCGGGGGGCTTCGGCTACGAGCAGTACTTC. It codes for CASSLAGGFGYEQYF.